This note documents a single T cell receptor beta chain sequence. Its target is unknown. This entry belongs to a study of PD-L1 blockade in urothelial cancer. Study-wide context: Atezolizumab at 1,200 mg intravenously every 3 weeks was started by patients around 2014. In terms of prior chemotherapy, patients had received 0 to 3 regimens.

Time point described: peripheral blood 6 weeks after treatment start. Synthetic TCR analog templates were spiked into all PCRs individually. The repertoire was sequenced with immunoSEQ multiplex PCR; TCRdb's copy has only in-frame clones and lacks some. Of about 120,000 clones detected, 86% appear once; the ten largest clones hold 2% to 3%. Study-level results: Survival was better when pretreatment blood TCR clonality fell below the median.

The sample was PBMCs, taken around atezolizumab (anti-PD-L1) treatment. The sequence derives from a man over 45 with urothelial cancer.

The CDR3 loop reads CASSLSRGGNSPLHF. Here the CDR3 DNA reads TGTGCCAGCAGCTTGTCTAGGGGTGGCAATTCACCCCTCCACTTT. The chain combines TRBV5-4 with TRBJ1-6, with D possibly TRBD1 on 5 matching bases. V gave up 1 base and J gave up 7 bases, with 12 bases separating them. The germline V gene encodes CDR1 SGHNT and CDR2 YYREEE (reference sequence). This CDR3 has 15 residues.